A selection of T cell receptor beta chains follows, all from one sample in a study of blood T cell repertoires in COVID-19. Profiling relied on immunoSEQ multiplex PCR, and the TCRdb table lists in-frame clones only, not all of them. The profile shows just over 60,000 clones, 79% of them singletons. The sample comprised peripheral blood. The receptors shown here come from a woman of 80 years or more with active or convalescent COVID-19. Each CDR3 is given with its conserved first and last residue. D genes are given only for firm matches. Clone size appears in some rows only: once, few, many, or a class for an expanded clone.

CASSLMDYGYTF,TGTGCCAGCAGTCTAATGGACTATGGCTACACCTTC,TRBJ1-2,-,TRBV6-5,-
CASSLALGLYGYTF,TGCGCCAGCAGCTTGGCGCTGGGCCTTTATGGCTACACCTTC,TRBJ1-2,-,TRBV5-1,few
CASSEGLALSTDTQYF,TGTGCCAGCAGTGAGGGACTAGCGCTTAGCACAGATACGCAGTATTTT,TRBJ2-3,TRBD2,TRBV25-1,-
CASSILGGLNYEQYF,TGTGCCAGTAGTATATTGGGAGGGTTGAACTACGAGCAGTACTTC,TRBJ2-7,TRBD2,TRBV19,-
CASSPGLAGDVQYF,TGCGCCAGCAGCCCGGGACTAGCGGGGGACGTACAGTACTTC,TRBJ2-7,TRBD2,TRBV5-1,once
CASSLDRGIVYGYTF,TGTGCCAGCAGCTTAGACCGGGGTATCGTCTATGGCTACACCTTC,TRBJ1-2,-,TRBV7-9,few
CASSRGRTGGLNTEAFF,TGTGCCAGCAGCCGAGGCCGGACAGGGGGTTTGAACACTGAAGCTTTCTTT,TRBJ1-1,TRBD1,TRBV5-5,-
CASSLRQDEQYF,TGTGCCAGCAGCCTTAGACAGGACGAGCAGTACTTC,TRBJ2-7,-,TRBV13,-
CASSQDSGGPGGELFF,TGCGCCAGCAGCCAAGATTCGGGGGGGCCCGGCGGGGAGCTGTTTTTT,TRBJ2-2,TRBD2,TRBV4-1,-
CASSRARVVDGYTF,TGCGCCAGCAGCCGGGCCAGGGTGGTGGATGGCTACACCTTC,TRBJ1-2,-,TRBV4-1,-
CASSSRDRGPANYGYTF,TGTGCCAGTAGTTCCCGGGACAGGGGGCCAGCTAACTATGGCTACACCTTC,TRBJ1-2,TRBD1,TRBV19,few
CASSLGQGFLVTEAFF,TGTGCCAGCAGCTTAGGTCAGGGGTTCTTAGTCACTGAAGCTTTCTTT,TRBJ1-1,-,TRBV5-4,-
CASSFSGGEKLFF,TGTGCCAGCTCCTTTTCCGGGGGTGAAAAACTGTTTTTT,TRBJ1-4,-,TRBV2,-
CASTLAGGRNQPQHF,TGCGCCAGCACCCTCGCAGGGGGCCGCAATCAGCCCCAGCATTTT,TRBJ1-5,TRBD1,TRBV23-1,once
CASSYMDRHSGNTIYF,TGTGCCAGCAGTTATATGGACAGGCACTCTGGAAACACCATATATTTT,TRBJ1-3,TRBD1,TRBV5-6,-
CASSLVLAAENTQYF,TGCGCCAGCAGCTTGGTTTTAGCGGCAGAGAATACGCAGTATTTT,TRBJ2-3,-,TRBV5-1,-
CASSSSQGGSAFF,TGTGCCAGCAGCTCCTCACAGGGTGGATCAGCTTTCTTT,TRBJ1-1,-,TRBV7-3,-
CASSPGRGGTDTQYF,TGTGCCAGCTCACCAGGACGGGGGGGCACAGATACGCAGTATTTT,TRBJ2-3,TRBD2,TRBV18,-
CATSGEEKLFF,TGCGCCACCTCCGGGGAGGAAAAACTGTTTTTT,TRBJ1-4,-,TRBV10-2,once
CASSNQGAEEQYF,TGCGCCAGCAGCAATCAGGGGGCTGAGGAGCAGTACTTC,TRBJ2-7,TRBD1,TRBV5-1,-
CASSRERRTQYF,TGTGCCAGCAGTCGCGAGAGGCGTACGCAGTATTTT,TRBJ2-3,-,TRBV6-5,-
CAWSLLAGGIETQYF,TGTGCCTGGAGTCTACTAGCGGGGGGCATCGAGACCCAGTACTTC,TRBJ2-5,TRBD2,TRBV30,once
CASSYTGGDGYTF,TGTGCCAGCAGTTATACAGGGGGGGATGGCTACACCTTC,TRBJ1-2,TRBD1,TRBV12-3/TRBV12-4,-
CASSPTWSQKQTYGYTF,TGTGCCAGCTCACCCACCTGGAGTCAAAAACAAACCTATGGCTACACCTTC,TRBJ1-2,-,TRBV18,-
CASSPVTGLQETQYF,TGTGCCAGCAGCCCCGTAACAGGCCTCCAAGAGACCCAGTACTTC,TRBJ2-5,-,TRBV7-8,-
CASSLEGGSNQPQHF,TGTGCCAGCAGCTTGGAGGGGGGGAGCAATCAGCCCCAGCATTTT,TRBJ1-5,-,TRBV5-8,-
CASSPVGGSSYNEQFF,TGTGCCAGCAGCCCGGTCGGGGGATCCTCCTACAATGAGCAGTTCTTC,TRBJ2-1,-,TRBV5-5,-
CASSVDGLAGGDSSYNEQFF,TGTGCCAGCAGCGTAGATGGCCTAGCGGGGGGTGACAGCTCCTACAATGAGCAGTTCTTC,TRBJ2-1,TRBD2,TRBV9,-
CSAGEWTEQYF,TGCAGTGCTGGGGAATGGACAGAGCAGTACTTC,TRBJ2-7,-,TRBV20-1,-
CASSGGMQGLSNEQFF,TGCGCCAGCAGTGGGGGAATGCAGGGGCTGAGCAATGAGCAGTTCTTC,TRBJ2-1,-,TRBV10-1,-
CASSLSRSSGNTIYF,TGTGCCAGCAGCTTAAGTAGATCCTCTGGAAACACCATATATTTT,TRBJ1-3,-,TRBV7-6,few
CASSPLGGEGQPQHF,TGTGCCAGCAGCCCCCTGGGCGGGGAAGGGCAGCCCCAGCATTTT,TRBJ1-5,-,TRBV28,once
CASSPDRDGYTF,TGCGCCAGCAGCCCGGACAGGGATGGCTACACCTTC,TRBJ1-2,TRBD1,TRBV5-1,-
CASSSTTIGYTF,TGTGCCAGCAGTTCCACTACGATCGGCTACACCTTC,TRBJ1-2,-,TRBV7-2,-
CASSWTGPNTEAFF,TGCGCCAGCAGCTGGACAGGGCCGAACACTGAAGCTTTCTTT,TRBJ1-1,TRBD1,TRBV5-1,-
CASSLAPGEGYGYTF,TGCGCCAGCAGCTTGGCGCCAGGGGAGGGCTATGGCTACACCTTC,TRBJ1-2,-,TRBV5-1,-
CASSERSGGAADTQYF,TGTGCCAGCAGCGAAAGAAGCGGGGGAGCTGCAGATACGCAGTATTTT,TRBJ2-3,TRBD2,TRBV7-9,-
CASSLGASSGNTIYF,TGTGCCAGCAGCTTAGGGGCGAGCTCTGGAAACACCATATATTTT,TRBJ1-3,-,TRBV7-3,once
CASTVQAGSTEAFF,TGCGCCAGTACAGTACAGGCCGGGAGCACTGAAGCTTTCTTT,TRBJ1-1,-,TRBV5-1,-
CASSDLGPQGQYF,TGTGCCAGCAGTGATCTGGGGCCCCAGGGGCAGTACTTC,TRBJ2-7,-,TRBV2,-
CASSVAGGNEQFF,TGTGCCAGCTCGGTAGCGGGGGGCAATGAGCAGTTCTTC,TRBJ2-1,TRBD2,TRBV9,-